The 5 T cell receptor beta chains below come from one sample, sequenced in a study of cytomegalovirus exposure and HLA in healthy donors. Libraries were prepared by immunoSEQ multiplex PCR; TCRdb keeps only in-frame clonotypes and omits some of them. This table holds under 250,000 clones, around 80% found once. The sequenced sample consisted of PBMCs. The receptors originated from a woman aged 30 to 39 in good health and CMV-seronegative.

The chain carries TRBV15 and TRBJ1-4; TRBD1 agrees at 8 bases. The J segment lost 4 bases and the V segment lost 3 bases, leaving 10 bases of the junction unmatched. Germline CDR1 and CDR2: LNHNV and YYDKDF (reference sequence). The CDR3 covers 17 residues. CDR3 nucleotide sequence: TGTGCCACCAGCAGGGGCAAAGACAGGGGCTATAATGAAAAACTGTTTTTT. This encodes CATSRGKDRGYNEKLFF.

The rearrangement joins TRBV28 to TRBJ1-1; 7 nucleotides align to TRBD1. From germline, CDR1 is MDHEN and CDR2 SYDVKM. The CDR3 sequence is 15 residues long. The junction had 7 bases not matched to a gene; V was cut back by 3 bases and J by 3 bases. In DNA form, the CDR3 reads TGTGCCAGCAGTTTGGGAGACAGGGCGTACACTGAAGCTTTCTTT. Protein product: CASSLGDRAYTEAFF.

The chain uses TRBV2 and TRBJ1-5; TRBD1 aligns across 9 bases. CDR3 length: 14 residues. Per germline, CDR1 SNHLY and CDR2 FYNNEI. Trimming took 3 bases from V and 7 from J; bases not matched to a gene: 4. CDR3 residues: CASSEDRGDQPQHF. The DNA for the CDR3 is TGTGCCAGCAGTGAGGACAGGGGTGACCAGCCCCAGCATTTT.

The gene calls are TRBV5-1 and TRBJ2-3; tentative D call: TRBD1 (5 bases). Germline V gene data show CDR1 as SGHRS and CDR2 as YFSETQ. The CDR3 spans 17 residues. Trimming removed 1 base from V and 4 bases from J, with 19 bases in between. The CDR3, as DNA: TGCGCCAGCAGCTTGAGAGGCACGTCAGGGAACGCAGATACGCAGTATTTT. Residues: CASSLRGTSGNADTQYF. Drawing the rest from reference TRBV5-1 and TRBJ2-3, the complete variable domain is KAGVTQTPRYLIKTRGQQVTLSCSPISGHRSVSWYQQTPGQGLQFLFEYFSETQRNKGNFPGRFSGRQFSNSRSEMNVSTLELGDSALYLCASSLRGTSGNADTQYFGPGTRLTVL.

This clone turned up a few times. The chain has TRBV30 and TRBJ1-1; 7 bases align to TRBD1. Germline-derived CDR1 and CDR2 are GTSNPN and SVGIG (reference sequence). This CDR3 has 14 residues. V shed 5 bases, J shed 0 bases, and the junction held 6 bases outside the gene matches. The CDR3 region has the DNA TGTGCCTGGGCCGGACAGGAGATGAACACTGAAGCTTTCTTT. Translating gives CAWAGQEMNTEAFF.